The 5 T cell receptor beta chains given below trace back to one sample, sequenced in a study of beta chain features in type 1 diabetes. Findings and limits, study-wide: All four CD4+ subsets from Type 1 diabetes patients carried moderately but significantly shorter TCRB CDR3s.

Expressed TCRB transcripts were sequenced because the isolated RNA had all been reverse transcribed beforehand. This table comes from immunoSEQ multiplex PCR, and its TCRdb copy is limited to in-frame clones, with some not included. This sample has hundreds of thousands of clones; around an eighth occur once, and the top ten carry 0.04%. These receptors are not linked to any known antigen. Specimen: naive CD4+ T cells from blood. The receptors here all came from a man aged 18 to 35 with type 1 diabetes.

The genes are TRBV7-9 and TRBJ1-1, with D possibly TRBD1 on 5 matching bases. This CDR3 is 16 amino acids long. Germline lookup yields CDR1 SEHNR and CDR2 FQNEAQ (reference sequence). The V gene lost 4 bases and the J gene lost 0 bases, with 15 bases spanning the gap. The CDR3, as DNA: TGTGCCAGCAGCTCTCAACAGGTAGCTTTGAACACTGAAGCTTTCTTT. Its translation is CASSSQQVALNTEAFF.

J is TRBJ2-2 and V is TRBV28, with 10 bases aligning to TRBD2. Looked up from germline, CDR1 is MDHEN and CDR2 is SYDVKM. The CDR3 has 15 amino acids. With V trimmed by 8 bases and J by 6 bases, 9 bases remained unmatched. The CDR3 loop is CASASSGSIAGELFF. The CDR3 DNA reads as TGTGCCAGCGCCTCTAGCGGGAGTATCGCCGGGGAGCTGTTTTTT. The full variable domain, in which reference TRBV28 and TRBJ2-2 provide the parts outside the CDR3, is DVKVTQSSRYLVKRTGEKVFLECVQDMDHENMFWYRQDPGLGLRLIYFSYDVKMKEKGDIPEGYSVSREKKERFSLILESASTNQTSMYLCASASSGSIAGELFFGEGSRLTVL.

This chain joins TRBV6-5 and TRBJ2-3; D is perhaps TRBD2 (5 bases). CDR1 is MNHEY, CDR2 SVGAGI, per germline. V was trimmed by 4 bases and J by 1 base, leaving 12 bases between them. The CDR3 spans 15 residues. CDR3 loop: CASSFRTPGTDTQYF. The CDR3 DNA reads as TGTGCCAGCAGTTTTCGGACTCCTGGCACAGATACGCAGTATTTT.

This clone has just a few counts. Here the CDR3 DNA reads TGTGCCTGGAGTGCCCCCTTGGGGTACACTGAAGCTTTCTTT. It codes for CAWSAPLGYTEAFF. The J gene is TRBJ1-1, the V gene TRBV30; the D is unclear. This CDR3 has 14 amino acids. Germline V gene data show CDR1 as GTSNPN and CDR2 as SVGIG (reference sequence). The germline V and J ends were trimmed by 1 base and 3 bases, with 12 bases remaining between them.

This clone came up a few times. The CDR3 is CASSPGGRGSNQPQHF. The CDR3 bases are TGTGCCAGCAGTCCAGGGGGTCGCGGGAGCAATCAGCCCCAGCATTTT. The gene calls are TRBV7-9 and TRBJ1-5; 7 nucleotides line up with TRBD1. The CDR3 sequence is 16 residues long. CDR1 is SEHNR, CDR2 FQNEAQ, per germline (reference sequence). Trimming cost V 6 bases and J 1 base; bases outside gene matches: 9. Filled out from reference TRBV7-9 and TRBJ1-5, the complete variable domain reads DTGVSQNPRHKITKRGQNVTFRCDPISEHNRLYWYRQTLGQGPEFLTYFQNEAQLEKSRLLSDRFSAERPKGSFSTLEIQRTEQGDSAMYLCASSPGGRGSNQPQHFGDGTRLSIL.